This TCR beta chain was identified in a study of T cell clonotyping in hematopoietic cell transplantation. Produced via immunoSEQ multiplex PCR; TCRdb's table is partial and in-frame only. The sample contains some 30,000 clones, approximately 80% of which appear only once. The V and J ends lost 2 bases and 1 base, in that order; junction bases with no gene match: 4. Germline values: CDR1 SGDLS, CDR2 YYNGEE. The CDR3 covers 15 residues. As for time point: recipient sample about 28 days before transplant, after cytoreduction. Blood collection times were about day -28 and days 30, 100, 180 posttransplant. This clone has only one observation.

The sequence was collected from a young woman with chronic myeloid leukemia. Some clones in this sample may be carry-over from other donors' samples. The specimen was peripheral blood mononuclear cells, collected before stem cell transplant. The rearrangement joins TRBV9 to TRBJ2-3; 7 positions agree with TRBD2. The chain's CDR3 is CASSVSSGGTDTQYF. CDR3 DNA sequence: TGTGCCAGCAGCGTTTCTAGCGGAGGCACAGATACGCAGTATTTT.